This TCR beta chain was sequenced for a study of blood T cell repertoires in COVID-19. Background on the study: Samples came from the United States, Italy and Spain, spanning acute and convalescent COVID-19. Sample material is recorded as cDNA or gDNA derived from T cells, B-cell-depleted T cells, or PBMCs.

This table comes from immunoSEQ multiplex PCR, and its TCRdb copy is limited to in-frame clones, with some not included. This table has roughly 250,000 clones, about 80% appearing once. This clone was recorded only once. Trimming removed 5 bases from V and 7 bases from J; junction bases left unmatched: 13. Germline V gene sequence: CDR1 SGHTA, CDR2 FQGNSA. The CDR3 length is 16 residues. Seattle enrolled patients during active infection and tracked them longitudinally. The receptor was derived from a person aged 70 to 79 with COVID-19, enrolled during active disease. The chain carries TRBV7-2 and TRBJ2-1, with 8 positions matching TRBD2. Sequencing used peripheral blood. CDR3 sequence (DNA): TGTGCCAGCAGCAGTACCCCCGGGACTAGGCGGAATGAGCAGTTCTTC. This gives the protein CASSSTPGTRRNEQFF.